The table lists the clone carrying this T cell receptor beta chain with many counts. What it binds is unknown. The CDR3 runs to 12 residues. Trimming stripped 7 bases from V and 6 bases from J, with 10 bases between. In germline, CDR1 is KGHDR, CDR2 SFDVKD. TCRdb independently ran MiXCR on the multiplex PCR reads; one entry per CDR3 protein. Found here are more than 200,000 distinct CDR3 sequences, roughly 30% of them singletons; the top ten hold over 1.1%. The entry originates in a study of breast tumors, draining lymph nodes, adjacent tissues. The study's findings and limits: Compared with lymph nodes, tumors were less diverse; compared with nontumor tissue, more. Data only fit, rather than demonstrated, lymph node origin of most tumor T cells.

Samples came from axillary lymph nodes draining the breast cancer. This chain links TRBV24-1 with TRBJ2-3; the D gene is possibly TRBD1 (6 bases). The TCR was taken from a female donor with breast cancer. Some clones in this sample may be carry-over from other donors' samples. Sequenced material: axillary lymph node tissue. Written as DNA, the CDR3 is TGTGCCACCAGCCGACAGGCGGATACGCAGTATTTT. Residues: CATSRQADTQYF.